This T cell receptor (beta chain) was identified during a study of shared clonotypes between healthy human individuals. The CDR3 is 15 amino acids. The germline V gene has CDR1 SGHVS and CDR2 FNYEAQ. V lost 2 bases and J lost 1; bases outside the gene matches: 1. Study-wide findings and caveats: Investigators expected sequencing depth to affect clonotype sharing among donors.

This clone showed up just once. Its antigen is undetermined. In the original analysis: ImmunoSEQ junction-only sequences lacked quality scores, so their filtering differed. TCRdb keeps only in-frame clones here, not all; method: immunoSEQ multiplex PCR. D and trimming were read from the DNA, whereas the V and J calls and clone size are those reported in that table. The table lists more than 400,000 clones, about 78% of them singletons. The TCR originated in a woman aged 40-49 years in good health. Some clones in this sample may be carry-over from other donors' samples. Sequenced material: PBMCs. The chain couples TRBV7-6 to TRBJ2-2; 7 nucleotides match TRBD1. CDR3 in DNA: TGTGCCAGCAGCTTAAGGACAGGGAACACCGGGGAGCTGTTTTTT. Protein product: CASSLRTGNTGELFF.